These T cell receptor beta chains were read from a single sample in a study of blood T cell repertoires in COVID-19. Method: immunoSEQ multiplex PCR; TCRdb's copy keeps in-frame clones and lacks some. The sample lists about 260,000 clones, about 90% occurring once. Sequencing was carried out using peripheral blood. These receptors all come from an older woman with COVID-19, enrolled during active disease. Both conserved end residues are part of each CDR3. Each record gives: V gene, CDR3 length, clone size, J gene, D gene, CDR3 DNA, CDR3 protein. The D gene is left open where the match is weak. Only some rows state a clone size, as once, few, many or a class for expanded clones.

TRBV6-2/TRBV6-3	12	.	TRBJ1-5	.	TGTGCCAGCAGTAACCGAGGTCAGCCCCAGCATTTT	CASSNRGQPQHF
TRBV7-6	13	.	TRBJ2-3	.	TGTGCCAGCAGCTTAGGAGAAGCAGATACGCAGTATTTT	CASSLGEADTQYF
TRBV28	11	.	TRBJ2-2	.	TGTGCCAGCCAGAAGAACGGGGAGCTGTTTTTT	CASQKNGELFF
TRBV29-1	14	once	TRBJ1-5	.	TGCAGCGTTGTTTCCCCCCCCGGGAGACAGCCCCAGCATTTT	CSVVSPPGRQPQHF
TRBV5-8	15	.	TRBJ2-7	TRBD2	TGTGCCAGCAGCAGACTAGCGGGAGGGTCCTACGAGCAGTACTTC	CASSRLAGGSYEQYF
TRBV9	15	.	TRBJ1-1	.	TGTGCCAGCAGCGCCGGCACAATTGCGGACACTGAAGCTTTCTTT	CASSAGTIADTEAFF
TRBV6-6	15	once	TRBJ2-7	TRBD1	TGTGCCAGCAGCTCCCTGGGGACAGGGAGCTACGAGCAGTACTTC	CASSSLGTGSYEQYF
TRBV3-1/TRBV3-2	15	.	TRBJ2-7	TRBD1	TGTGCCAGCAGCCAAGAGCGGGACAGGGGGCGTCAGCAGTACTTC	CASSQERDRGRQQYF
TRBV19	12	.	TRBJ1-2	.	TGTGCCAGTAGTATAGCTGGGAGTGGCTACACCTTC	CASSIAGSGYTF
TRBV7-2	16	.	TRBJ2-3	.	TGTGCCAGCAGCTTAGTTGGCAGACTGGACACAGATACGCAGTATTTT	CASSLVGRLDTDTQYF
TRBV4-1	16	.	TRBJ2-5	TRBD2	TGCGCCAGCAGCCATAGCGGGGAGCATTATAAAGAGACCCAGTACTTC	CASSHSGEHYKETQYF
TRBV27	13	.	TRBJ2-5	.	TGTGCCAGCAGTCTTCCTGGGGGGAAGACCCAGTACTTC	CASSLPGGKTQYF
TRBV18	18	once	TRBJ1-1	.	TGTGCCAGCTCACCCGTAATGTGGGCAGGGCGACAGAACACTGAAGCTTTCTTT	CASSPVMWAGRQNTEAFF
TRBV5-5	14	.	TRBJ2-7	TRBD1	TGTGCCAGCAGCTTCGGGACAGACGCCTACGAGCAGTACTTC	CASSFGTDAYEQYF
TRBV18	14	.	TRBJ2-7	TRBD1	TGTGCCAGCTCACCACCTCGACAGGGGAACGAGCAGTACTTC	CASSPPRQGNEQYF
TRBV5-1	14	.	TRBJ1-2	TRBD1	TGCGCCAGCAGCTTGGACCCGACAGGGAAGGGCTACACCTTC	CASSLDPTGKGYTF
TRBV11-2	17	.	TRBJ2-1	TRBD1	TGTGCCAGCAGCTTACAGGGACAGGGTTTGCCCTACAATGAGCAGTTCTTC	CASSLQGQGLPYNEQFF
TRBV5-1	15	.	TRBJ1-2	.	TGCGCCAGCAGCTTGCCTCAGGGCGGGGACTATGGCTACACCTTC	CASSLPQGGDYGYTF
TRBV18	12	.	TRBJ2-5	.	TGTGCCAGCTCACCATTCCTAGAGACCCAGTACTTC	CASSPFLETQYF
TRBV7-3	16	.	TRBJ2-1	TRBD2	TGTGCCAGCAGCCCTCCGGGACTAGCGGGAGGTAATGAGCAGTTCTTC	CASSPPGLAGGNEQFF
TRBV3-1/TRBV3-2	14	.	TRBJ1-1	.	TGTGCCAGCAGCCAAGTCGACAGAAACACTGAAGCTTTCTTT	CASSQVDRNTEAFF
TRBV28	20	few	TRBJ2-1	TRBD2	TGTGCCAGCACTCTCAGGACTAGCGGGAGCGTTCTTACTCCGGGCAATGAGCAGTTCTTC	CASTLRTSGSVLTPGNEQFF
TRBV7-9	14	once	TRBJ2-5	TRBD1	TGTGCCAGCAGCCAGACAGGGTTCCAAGAGACCCAGTACTTC	CASSQTGFQETQYF
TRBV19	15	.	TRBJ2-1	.	TGTGCCAGTAGAAAGGCTAGCGCCTCCTACAATGAGCAGTTCTTC	CASRKASASYNEQFF
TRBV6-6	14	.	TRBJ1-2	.	TGTGCCAGCAGTCAAAGGGGGTTCAACTATGGCTACACCTTC	CASSQRGFNYGYTF
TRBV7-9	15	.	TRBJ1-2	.	TGTGCCAGCAGCTTAGGTCCGGGGATTAACTATGGCTACACCTTC	CASSLGPGINYGYTF
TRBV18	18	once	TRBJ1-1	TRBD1	TGTGCCAGCTCACCACTGGCGGGACAGGGGGCGGGAAGGACTGAAGCTTTCTTT	CASSPLAGQGAGRTEAFF
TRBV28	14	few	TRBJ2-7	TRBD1	TGTGCCAGCAGACGACAGGGAAGCTCCTACGAGCAGTACTTC	CASRRQGSSYEQYF
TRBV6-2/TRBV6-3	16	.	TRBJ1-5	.	TGTGCCAGCAGTTACTCTGAGAGGGCCGGCAATCAGCCCCAGCATTTT	CASSYSERAGNQPQHF
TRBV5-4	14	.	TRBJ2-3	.	TGTGCCAGCACCCTGGTGGGGCGCGCAGATACGCAGTATTTT	CASTLVGRADTQYF
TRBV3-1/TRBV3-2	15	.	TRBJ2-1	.	TGTGCCAGCAGCCAAGGAGAAAGCTCCTACAATGAGCAGTTCTTC	CASSQGESSYNEQFF
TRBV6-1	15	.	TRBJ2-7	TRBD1	TGTGCCAGCAGTGAAGGTCAGGGGGCGTCCTACGAGCAGTACTTC	CASSEGQGASYEQYF